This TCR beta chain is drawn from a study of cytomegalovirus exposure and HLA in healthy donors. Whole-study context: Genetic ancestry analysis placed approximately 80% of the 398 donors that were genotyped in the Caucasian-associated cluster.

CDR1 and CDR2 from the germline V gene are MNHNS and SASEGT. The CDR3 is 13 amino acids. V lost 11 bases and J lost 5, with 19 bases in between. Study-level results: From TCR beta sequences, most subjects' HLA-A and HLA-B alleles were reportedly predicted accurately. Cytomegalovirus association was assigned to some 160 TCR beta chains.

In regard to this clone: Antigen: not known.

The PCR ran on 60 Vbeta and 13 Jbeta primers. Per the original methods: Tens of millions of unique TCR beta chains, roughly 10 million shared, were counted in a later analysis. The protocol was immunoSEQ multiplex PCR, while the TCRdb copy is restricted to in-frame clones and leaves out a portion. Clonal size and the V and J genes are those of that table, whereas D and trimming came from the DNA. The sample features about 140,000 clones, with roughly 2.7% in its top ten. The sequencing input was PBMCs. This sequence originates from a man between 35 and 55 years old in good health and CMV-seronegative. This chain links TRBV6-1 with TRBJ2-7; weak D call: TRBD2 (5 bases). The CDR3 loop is CACNGILLDEQYF. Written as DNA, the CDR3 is TGTGCCTGCAACGGGATCCTTTTGGACGAGCAGTACTTC.